The sequence of this T cell receptor beta chain was determined in a study of cytomegalovirus exposure and HLA in healthy donors. Researchers ran the PCR with 60 Vbeta and 13 Jbeta primers. The data were produced by immunoSEQ multiplex PCR, yet TCRdb's version contains in-frame clones alone and is incomplete. The repertoire holds some 160,000 clones, with 81% as singletons. This TCR was recovered from a man in his forties or fifties in good health and CMV-seropositive. Material: PBMCs.

Written as DNA, the CDR3 is TGTGCCAGCTTTACGGGGGGATCGGGTCGGCCCCAGCATTTT. Its translation is CASFTGGSGRPQHF. The chain carries TRBV28 and TRBJ1-5; a weak D match, TRBD1 (5 bases). Trimming took 8 bases from V and 9 from J, leaving 20 bases between them. Germline CDR1 MDHEN, CDR2 SYDVKM. The CDR3 extends over 14 amino acids.